This T cell receptor (beta chain) was sequenced for a study of low-dose radiotherapy and immunotherapy resistance in tumors (dated by TCRdb to between 2021 and 2023). A note on the overall study: In Cohort 1, 0.5 Gy per fraction was delivered every 2 weeks, and a total PTV dose of 6.5 Gy was prescribed. Cohort 2 received 1 Gy per fraction every two weeks, with a total of 13 Gy over 26 weeks. Patients were given nivolumab as a 240 mg flat dose every two weeks and ipilimumab at 1 mg/kg every six weeks, with both drugs delivered intravenously. Cyclophosphamide 200 mg/m2 was given intravenously every two weeks, one day before each radiation and immunotherapy administration. Patients took aspirin 300 mg orally once daily for four cycles, starting on cycle 1 day 1. Randomization of trial participants into treatment groups was not performed. The translational analysis covered eight patients: three from the first dose cohort and the first five from the second dose cohort.

Ten or more counts support this clonotype. Its antigen specificity is not known. No base qualities exist here, and no much larger clone lies one base off it. In the paper's terms, the time point label means: after trial treatment. The treatment or condition label of this sample denotes: LDRT plus nivolumab, ipilimumab, low-dose cyclophosphamide and aspirin (RACIN trial). The donors took part in RACIN, a single-arm, phase I, dose-escalation trial that combined nivolumab, ipilimumab, aspirin, low-dose cyclophosphamide and low-dose radiotherapy. Eligible patients had advanced, TIL-negative solid tumors. The trim is 5 bases for V and 5 bases for J, with a gap of 18 bases between the germline ends. In the germline V gene (reference sequence), CDR1 corresponds to MNHEY and CDR2 to SMNVEV. Taken from cysteine to phenylalanine, the CDR3 has 15 residues. Solely the CDR3 DNA is kept, with 45 bases framed from the first base.

To make first-strand cDNA, Superscript III was used along with a set of TRAV- and TRBV-specific primers so that both the TCRalpha and TCRbeta chains were covered. A roughly 18-cycle PCR with Phusion amplified the TCRs, pairing a constant-region primer with the adapter that was attached to the V primers. Amplification of the isolated mRNA was done with the MessageAmp II aRNA Amplification Kit, which involved an approximately 15-hour in vitro transcription at 37 degrees C. The Dynabeads mRNA DIRECT Purification Kit was used to isolate mRNA for TCR sequencing. Indexed Illumina adapters were added in a second Phusion PCR of 25 to 30 cycles, and the PCR products were purified with AMPure XP beads. An Illumina MiniSeq instrument was used to deep-sequence the TCRalpha and TCRbeta libraries. In the authors' own workflow: Custom Perl scripts were used to pool TCR sequences that encoded the same protein, to remove out-of-frame sequences, and to calculate the abundance of each clonotype. TCR sequences supported by only a single read were excluded from analysis. Among the metrics used to describe the repertoires were Shannon entropy, Gini index, clonality, richness, and the frequency of TCRs shared between repertoires. TCRdb applied fastp at Q25 and MiXCR to the public reads, then kept only in-frame beta chains. Rows merge per CDR3 protein into single entries with the most common DNA and genes. TCRdb, rather than the study authors, made the V and J calls. In all, the sample holds some 38,000 distinct CDR3 sequences, and roughly 20% of those were seen once. The top ten constitute approximately 8.3% of the sample.

The TCR was taken from a female donor with ovarian cancer. The chain links TRBV27 with TRBJ2-5; perhaps TRBD2 is the D gene, with 6 bases matching. The sequences come from PBMCs, collected after low-dose radiotherapy plus immunotherapy. The CDR3 reads as follows: CASSPKQNRGETQYF. The DNA sequence reads TGTGCCAGCAGTCCCAAGCAAAATCGGGGGGAGACCCAGTACTTC.